These T cell receptor beta chains were read from a single sample in a study of blood T cell repertoires in COVID-19. Sequencing was performed with immunoSEQ multiplex PCR; in TCRdb, only in-frame clones are kept and a portion is missing. The sample includes about 190,000 clones, around 80% seen only once; the top ten take 2.8%. The sequencing sample was made of peripheral blood. Source of these receptors: a woman older than 75 with active or convalescent COVID-19. The conserved cysteine and the conserved F or W are not part of the CDR3 here. The order of the fields is J gene, V gene, CDR3 protein.

J: TRBJ1-6; V: TRBV6-5; CDR3: ASSYRQGPLH
J: TRBJ2-7; V: TRBV9; CDR3: ASSVGQSSYEQY
J: TRBJ1-5; V: TRBV19; CDR3: ASSIFAQGGLNQPQH
J: TRBJ1-1; V: TRBV5-1; CDR3: ASSFQVGTEAF
J: TRBJ1-2; V: TRBV3-1/TRBV3-2; CDR3: ASSQEGTGSST
J: TRBJ1-2; V: TRBV27; CDR3: ASSEMTGWSKSNYGYT
J: TRBJ1-2; V: TRBV19; CDR3: ASSTGQFIKINYGYT
J: TRBJ1-2; V: TRBV5-1; CDR3: ASSPEVGMMSYGYT
J: TRBJ1-6; V: TRBV28; CDR3: ASSRTGGNSPLH
J: TRBJ2-2; V: TRBV4-1; CDR3: ASSQEGTGAYTGELF
J: TRBJ1-2; V: TRBV6-5; CDR3: ASSLQGVNYGYT
J: TRBJ2-3; V: TRBV5-1; CDR3: ASSLGDRATDTQY
J: TRBJ2-5; V: TRBV6-5; CDR3: ASRTQRGTQETQY
J: TRBJ2-7; V: TRBV6-5; CDR3: ASSYSGTVTSYEQY
J: TRBJ1-4; V: TRBV18; CDR3: ASSPQSGGSYEKLF
J: TRBJ2-1; V: TRBV27; CDR3: ASSLSATGLAGSYNEQF
J: TRBJ1-4; V: TRBV7-8; CDR3: ASSPRTGRIEKLF
J: TRBJ1-2; V: TRBV3-1/TRBV3-2; CDR3: ASDPGQGLGYGYT
J: TRBJ1-6; V: TRBV6-5; CDR3: ASRKQGGYNSPLH
J: TRBJ1-5; V: TRBV14; CDR3: ASSRSFNQPQH
J: TRBJ2-2; V: TRBV5-1; CDR3: ASSLVPGGYTGELF
J: TRBJ2-1; V: TRBV6-5; CDR3: ASMQAASYNEQF
J: TRBJ2-7; V: TRBV18; CDR3: ASSPAIVTDSTVC
J: TRBJ1-2; V: TRBV30; CDR3: AWRTGTGGYGYT
J: TRBJ1-1; V: TRBV6-4; CDR3: ASYTRDTLNTEAF
J: TRBJ1-6; V: TRBV27; CDR3: ASMQGFYNSPLH
J: TRBJ1-3; V: TRBV2; CDR3: ASRDRGNTIY
J: TRBJ2-7; V: TRBV28; CDR3: ASSLGGETTAA
J: TRBJ1-6; V: TRBV7-6; CDR3: ASSPGQGGGSPLH
J: TRBJ2-4; V: TRBV4-3; CDR3: ASSQGVGRGRNIQY
J: TRBJ2-7; V: TRBV18; CDR3: ASSTTGFHEQY
J: TRBJ2-5; V: TRBV4-1; CDR3: ASSQESRGKTQY
J: TRBJ1-2; V: TRBV5-4; CDR3: ASSYGGFGGYGYT
J: TRBJ1-1; V: TRBV30; CDR3: AWINLAITEAF
J: TRBJ1-2; V: TRBV19; CDR3: ASSLRDRAGYT
J: TRBJ1-1; V: TRBV5-1; CDR3: ASSFPRELNTEAF
J: TRBJ1-2; V: TRBV5-4; CDR3: ASSSDPRREPGGYT
J: TRBJ1-5; V: TRBV5-1; CDR3: ASSPMTGSHNQPQH
J: TRBJ1-2; V: TRBV6-1; CDR3: ASSEQVEGYT
J: TRBJ2-6; V: TRBV30; CDR3: AWSGPGQVFSGANVLT
J: TRBJ1-6; V: TRBV18; CDR3: ASSTGQGISPLH
J: TRBJ1-2; V: TRBV30; CDR3: AWSVLRLGQGYGYT
J: TRBJ2-1; V: TRBV4-1; CDR3: ASSQGSPAHWQRGYNEQF
J: TRBJ1-6; V: TRBV19; CDR3: ASGKQDSPLH
J: TRBJ2-7; V: TRBV30; CDR3: AWRQDRYEQY
J: TRBJ2-2; V: TRBV15; CDR3: ATSLRDTLNTGELF
J: TRBJ1-2; V: TRBV19; CDR3: ASSPGQQPYGYT